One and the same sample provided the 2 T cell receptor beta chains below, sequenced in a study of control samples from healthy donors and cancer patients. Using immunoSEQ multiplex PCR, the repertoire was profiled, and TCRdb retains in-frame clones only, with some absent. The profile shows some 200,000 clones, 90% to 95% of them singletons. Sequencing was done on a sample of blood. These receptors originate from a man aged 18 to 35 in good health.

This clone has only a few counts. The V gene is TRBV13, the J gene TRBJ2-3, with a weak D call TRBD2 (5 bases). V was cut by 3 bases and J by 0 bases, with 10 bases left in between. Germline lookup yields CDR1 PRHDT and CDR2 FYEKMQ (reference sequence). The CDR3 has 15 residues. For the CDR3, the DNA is TGTGCCAGCAGCTTCCCAGCGGCTAGCACAGATACGCAGTATTTT. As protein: CASSFPAASTDTQYF.

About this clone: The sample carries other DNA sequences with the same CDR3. The CDR3 DNA is TGTGCCAGCAGCGTCTCAGATTACAATGAGCAGTTCTTC. Residues: CASSVSDYNEQFF. J is TRBJ2-1 and V is TRBV9, with no clear D. The V end lost 2 bases, the J end lost 4 bases, and 7 bases lay between the germline ends. Germline CDR1 and CDR2: SGDLS and YYNGEE. The CDR3 is made up of 13 amino acids.